Described below is a single T cell receptor (beta chain) sequence and its context. CDR1 and CDR2 (germline): ENHRY, SYGVKD. Trimming at V came to 2 bases and at J to 8 bases, leaving 2 bases not matched to a gene. The CDR3 is made up of 12 amino acids. This record comes from a study of blood T cell repertoires in COVID-19. The table came from immunoSEQ multiplex PCR; TCRdb's copy has only in-frame clones and leaves some out. The data show 350,000 to 500,000 clones, around nine tenths seen once. The TCR sequence derives from a man aged 18 to 29 with COVID-19, enrolled during active disease. This chain connects TRBV10-3 to TRBJ1-2; 7 nucleotides align to TRBD1. Sequencing was done on a sample of peripheral blood. CDR3 coding DNA: TGTGCCATCAGTGAGGCGACAGGGGGCTACACCTTC. Its protein product is CAISEATGGYTF.